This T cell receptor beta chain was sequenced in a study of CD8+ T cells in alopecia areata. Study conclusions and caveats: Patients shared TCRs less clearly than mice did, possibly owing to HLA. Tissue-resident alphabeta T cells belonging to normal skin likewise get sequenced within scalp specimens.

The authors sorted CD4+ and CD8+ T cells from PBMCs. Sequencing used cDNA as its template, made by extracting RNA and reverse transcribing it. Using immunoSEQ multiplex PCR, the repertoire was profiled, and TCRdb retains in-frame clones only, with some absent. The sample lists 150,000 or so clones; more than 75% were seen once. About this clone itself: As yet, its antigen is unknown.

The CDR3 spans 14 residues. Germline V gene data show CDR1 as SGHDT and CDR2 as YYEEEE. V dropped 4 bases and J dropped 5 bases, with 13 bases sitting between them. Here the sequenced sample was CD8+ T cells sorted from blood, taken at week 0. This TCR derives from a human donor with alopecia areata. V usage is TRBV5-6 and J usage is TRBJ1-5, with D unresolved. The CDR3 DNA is TGTGCCAGCAGCCCAGCGGGGTCGCATCAGCCCCAGCATTTT. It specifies CASSPAGSHQPQHF.